This TCR beta chain emerged from a study of blood T cell repertoires in COVID-19. CDR3 length: 15 residues. Germline V lookup: CDR1 SGHRS, CDR2 YFSETQ. With V trimmed by 4 bases and J by 5 bases, 5 bases remained unmatched. Method: immunoSEQ multiplex PCR; TCRdb's copy keeps in-frame clones and lacks some. The sample holds about 390,000 clones, about 87% seen once. The chain is built from TRBV5-1 and TRBJ2-5; 13 bases are shared with TRBD2. Sequencing was performed on peripheral blood. The clonotype originates from a woman aged 60 to 75 with COVID-19, enrolled during active disease. The CDR3 nucleotides read TGCGCCAGCAGCACTAGCGGGGGGGCCCGGGAGACCCAGTACTTC. Its translation is CASSTSGGARETQYF.